The sequence of this T cell receptor (beta chain) was determined in a study of monozygotic twins with inflammatory bowel disease. Samples each yielded cDNA through eight separate reactions. UMIs that had a 6-nucleotide sample barcode were put in using template switching. No DNA is given; TCRdb re-called the 5' RACE reads and lists each CDR3 protein once. The ten top clones account for 1.5% to 2%, within a sample of 200,000 to 250,000 distinct CDR3 sequences. Looked up from germline, CDR1 is SGHVS and CDR2 is FNYEAQ. This CDR3 is 14 amino acids long. Donors each contributed one blood sample measuring under 3 ml.

The chain employs TRBV7-6 and TRBJ1-1; TCRdb lists TRBD1, though no DNA is available to test this call. The TCR originated in a human donor with ulcerative colitis or Crohn's disease, or a healthy co-twin of an affected twin (not recorded which). The source material was blood. The CDR3: CASSRTGLTSEAFF. The entire variable domain, with the rest obtained from reference TRBV7-6 and TRBJ1-1, is as follows: GAGVSQSPRYKVTKRGQDVALRCDPISGHVSLYWYRQALGQGPEFLTYFNYEAQQDKSGLPNDRFSAERPEGSISTLTIQRTEQRDSAMYRCASSRTGLTSEAFFGQGTRLTVV.